What follows is one T cell receptor beta chain and its context. Blood sampling took place at baseline, cycle 4 day 1, and cycle 7 day 1. The sample is drawn from a study of OX40 agonist ivuxolimab in advanced cancers. Study at large: Three patients had partial responses: one hepatocellular carcinoma, two cutaneous melanoma.

The table came from immunoSEQ multiplex PCR; TCRdb's copy has only in-frame clones and leaves some out. This sample has fewer than 85,000 clones; around nine tenths occur once, and the top ten carry approximately 0.39%. Per germline, CDR1 MNHNY and CDR2 SVGAGI (reference sequence). The V end lost 6 bases, the J end lost 8 bases, and 13 bases lay between the germline ends. There are 12 residues in the CDR3. V gene TRBV6-6 combines with J gene TRBJ1-1; D gene unclear. This specimen consisted of CD4+ or CD8+ T cells sorted from blood, obtained in a trial of the OX40 agonist ivuxolimab. The TCR was taken from an adult with an advanced solid tumor such as melanoma, head and neck, liver or kidney cancer. CDR3 sequence reads: CASRSPGIEAFF. CDR3 bases: TGTGCCAGCAGGTCACCTGGGATCGAAGCTTTCTTT.